This note documents a single T cell receptor (beta chain) sequence. CDR1 and CDR2 from the germline V gene are MGHDK and SYGVNS. Trimming shortened V by 3 bases and J by 6 bases, and 5 bases separated the two germline ends. The CDR3 extends over 11 amino acids. These data originate in a study of blood T cell repertoires in COVID-19. Study at large: Researchers got acute and convalescent COVID-19 samples from the United States, Italy and Spain. Sources were T cells, B-cell-depleted T cells, or PBMCs; the material itself was cDNA or gDNA.

In the study's own analysis: How many nucleated cells were present was estimated from reference gene primer amplification. Sequencing used immunoSEQ multiplex PCR; TCRdb keeps in-frame clones, though not all of them. For V, J and clone size, that table is used; D and trimming come from the DNA. The table records about 120,000 clones, about four fifths of them present only once. This clonotype originated in a man in his forties with active or convalescent COVID-19. The gene calls are TRBV25-1 and TRBJ2-5; D remains unclear. The sample consisted of peripheral blood. The CDR3 coding sequence is TGTGCCAGCAGTGAGTCTCAGACCCAGTACTTC. This sequence encodes CASSESQTQYF.